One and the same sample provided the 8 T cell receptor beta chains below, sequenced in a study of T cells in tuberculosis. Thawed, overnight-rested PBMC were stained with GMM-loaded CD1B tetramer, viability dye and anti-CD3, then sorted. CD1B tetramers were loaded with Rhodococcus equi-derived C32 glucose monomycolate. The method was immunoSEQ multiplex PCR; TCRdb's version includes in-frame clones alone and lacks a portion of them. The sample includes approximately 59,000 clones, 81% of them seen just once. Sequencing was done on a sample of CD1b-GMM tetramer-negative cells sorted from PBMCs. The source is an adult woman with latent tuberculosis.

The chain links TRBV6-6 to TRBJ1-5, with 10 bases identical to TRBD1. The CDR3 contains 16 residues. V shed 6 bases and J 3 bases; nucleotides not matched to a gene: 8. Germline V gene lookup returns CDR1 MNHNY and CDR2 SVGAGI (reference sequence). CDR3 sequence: CASSGTGVGINQPQHF. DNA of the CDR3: TGTGCCAGCAGCGGGACAGGGGTAGGAATCAATCAGCCCCAGCATTTT.

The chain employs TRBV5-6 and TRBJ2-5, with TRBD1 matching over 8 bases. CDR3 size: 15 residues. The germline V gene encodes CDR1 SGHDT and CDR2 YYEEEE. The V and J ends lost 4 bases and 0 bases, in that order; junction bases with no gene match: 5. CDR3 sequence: CASSRDRRYQETQYF. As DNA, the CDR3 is TGTGCCAGCAGCCGGGACAGGCGGTACCAAGAGACCCAGTACTTC.

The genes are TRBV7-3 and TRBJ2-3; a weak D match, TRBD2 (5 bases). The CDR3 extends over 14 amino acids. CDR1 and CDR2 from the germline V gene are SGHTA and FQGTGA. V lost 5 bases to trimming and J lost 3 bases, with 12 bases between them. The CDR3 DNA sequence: TGTGCCAGCAGCCTTGAGGGCGAAACAGATACGCAGTATTTT. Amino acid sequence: CASSLEGETDTQYF.

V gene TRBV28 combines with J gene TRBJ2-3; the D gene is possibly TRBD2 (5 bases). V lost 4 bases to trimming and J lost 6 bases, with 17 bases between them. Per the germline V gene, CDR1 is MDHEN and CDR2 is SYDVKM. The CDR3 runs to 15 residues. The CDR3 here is CASSSMDWGTDTQYF. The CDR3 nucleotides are TGTGCCAGCAGTTCTATGGACTGGGGAACCGATACGCAGTATTTT.

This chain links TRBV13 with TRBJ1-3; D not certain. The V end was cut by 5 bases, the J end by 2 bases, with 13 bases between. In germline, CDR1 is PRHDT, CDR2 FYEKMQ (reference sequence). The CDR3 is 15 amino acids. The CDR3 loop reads CASSTPEGTGNTIYF. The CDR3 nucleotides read TGTGCCAGCAGCACCCCCGAGGGCACTGGAAACACCATATATTTT. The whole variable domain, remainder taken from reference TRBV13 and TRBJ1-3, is AAGVIQSPRHLIKEKRETATLKCYPIPRHDTVYWYQQGPGQDPQFLISFYEKMQSDKGSIPDRFSAQQFSDYHSELNMSSLELGDSALYFCASSTPEGTGNTIYFGEGSWLTVV.

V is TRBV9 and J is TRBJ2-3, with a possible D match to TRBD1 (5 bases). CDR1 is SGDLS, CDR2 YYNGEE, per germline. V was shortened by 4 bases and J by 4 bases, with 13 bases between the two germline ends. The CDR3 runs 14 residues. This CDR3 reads CASSPRRGADTQYF. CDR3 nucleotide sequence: TGTGCCAGCAGCCCGAGAAGGGGCGCAGATACGCAGTATTTT.

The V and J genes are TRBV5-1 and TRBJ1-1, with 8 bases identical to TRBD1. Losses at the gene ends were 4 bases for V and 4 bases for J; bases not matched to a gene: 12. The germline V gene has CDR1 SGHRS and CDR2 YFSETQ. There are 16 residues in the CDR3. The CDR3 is CASSPGQGAAGTEAFF. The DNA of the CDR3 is TGCGCCAGCAGCCCTGGACAGGGAGCTGCTGGCACTGAAGCTTTCTTT.

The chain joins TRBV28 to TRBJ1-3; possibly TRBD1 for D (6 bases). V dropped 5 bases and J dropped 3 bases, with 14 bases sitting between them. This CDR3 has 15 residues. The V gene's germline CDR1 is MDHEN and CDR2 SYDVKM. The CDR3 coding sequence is TGTGCCAGCAGTGCTACAGGGTCCTTTGGAAACACCATATATTTT. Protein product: CASSATGSFGNTIYF.